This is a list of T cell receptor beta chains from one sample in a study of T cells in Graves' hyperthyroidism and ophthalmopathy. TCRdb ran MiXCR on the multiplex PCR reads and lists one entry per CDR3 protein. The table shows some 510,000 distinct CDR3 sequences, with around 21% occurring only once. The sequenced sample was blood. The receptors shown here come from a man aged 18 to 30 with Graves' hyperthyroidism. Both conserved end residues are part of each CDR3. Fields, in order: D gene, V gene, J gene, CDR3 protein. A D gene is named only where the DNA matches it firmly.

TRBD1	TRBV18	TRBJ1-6	CASSPTGFNSPLHF
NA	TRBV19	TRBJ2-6	CASSISSSGANVLTF
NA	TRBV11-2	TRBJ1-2	CASSLTQNYGYTF
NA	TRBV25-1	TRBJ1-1	CASSESGTTEAFF
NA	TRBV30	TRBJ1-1	CAGRREETEAFF
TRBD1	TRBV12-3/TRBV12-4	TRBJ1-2	CASSPSFRGRAYGYTF
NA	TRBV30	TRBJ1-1	CAWSLLVNTEAFF
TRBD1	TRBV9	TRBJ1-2	CASSAGTGIRGYTF
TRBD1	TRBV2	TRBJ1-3	CASSERQGPAAEGNTIYF
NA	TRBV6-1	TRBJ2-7	CASSESGSGSYEQYF
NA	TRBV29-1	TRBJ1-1	CIPLRRAPIGEGNTEAFF
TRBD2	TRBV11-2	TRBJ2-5	CASSDAFGGGNQETQYF
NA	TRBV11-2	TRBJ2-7	CASSFTGSEQYF
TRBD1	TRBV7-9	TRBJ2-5	CASSIYRGETQYF
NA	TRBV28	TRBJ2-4	CASSSPAGAKNIQYF
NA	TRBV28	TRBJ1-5	CASSSLRLGAPQPQHF
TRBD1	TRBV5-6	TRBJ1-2	CASSGQEMKRDYGYTF
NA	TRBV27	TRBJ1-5	CASSKIQGIGNQPQHF
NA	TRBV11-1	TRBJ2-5	CASSLLPKGETQYF
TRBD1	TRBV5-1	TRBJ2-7	CASGPGTGEMQWSYEQYF
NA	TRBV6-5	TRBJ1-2	CASSSGRLGGYTF
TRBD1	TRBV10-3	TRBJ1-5	CAISESRQGLNQPQHF
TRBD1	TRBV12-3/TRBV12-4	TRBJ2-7	CASSRDREGEQYF
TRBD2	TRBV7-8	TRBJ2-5	CASSPGAGVTQETQYF
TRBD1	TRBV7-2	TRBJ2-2	CASKDRAGGSGELFF
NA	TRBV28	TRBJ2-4	CASNTMGGASAKNIQYF
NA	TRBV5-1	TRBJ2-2	CASSLAAGQNTGELFF
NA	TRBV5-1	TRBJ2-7	CASSLGGRASYEQYF
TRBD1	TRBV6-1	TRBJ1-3	CASRTGTGVGNTIYF
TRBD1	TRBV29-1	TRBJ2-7	CSVVGQGYEQYF
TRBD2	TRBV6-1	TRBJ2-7	CASRTLAGVSEQYF
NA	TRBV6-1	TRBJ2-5	CASSEGGLGLQETQYF
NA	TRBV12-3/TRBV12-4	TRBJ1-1	CASSLYSLNTEAFF
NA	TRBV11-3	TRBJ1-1	CASTRGITPTEAFF
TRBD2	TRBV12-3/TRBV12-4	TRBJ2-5	CASSLGGATSGRDQETQYF
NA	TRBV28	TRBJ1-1	CASSSPTQGNTEAFF
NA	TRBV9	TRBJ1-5	CASSVGEGKRQPQHF
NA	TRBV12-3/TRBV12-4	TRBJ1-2	CASGGRDRGCTF
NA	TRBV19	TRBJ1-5	CASSMMRFQPQHF
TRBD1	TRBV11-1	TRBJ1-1	CASSSYSTGGRGTEAFF
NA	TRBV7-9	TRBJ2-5	CASSSPGKQETQYF
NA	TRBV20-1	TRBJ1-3	CSARDASLSGNTIYF
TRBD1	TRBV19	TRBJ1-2	CASSIDRRGVVGYTF
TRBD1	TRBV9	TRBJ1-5	CASSGGQGFSNQPQHF
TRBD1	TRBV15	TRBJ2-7	CATSRAGTAIYEQYF
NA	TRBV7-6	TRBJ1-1	CASSLEGSGTQNTEAFF